This TCR beta chain was identified during a study of vaccination effects on CD4 cells after COVID-19. Some clones are missing from TCRdb's copy, which holds only in-frame ones; the method was immunoSEQ multiplex PCR. The sample shows under 20,000 clones, roughly 74% of them seen only once. Remarks on this clone: The antigen is undetermined.

The CDR3 consists of 17 residues. CDR1 is LNHNV and CDR2 is YYDKDF in the germline V gene (reference sequence). Trimming left V 6 bases short and J 0 bases short, with 15 bases between. Sequencing followed a ViraFEST assay step that expanded antigen-specific CD4+ T cells with viral peptide pools. A 10-day culture period preceded the isolation of CD4+ T cells. This individual tested PCR-positive for SARS-CoV-2 infection between March and December 2020. Sequenced material: CD4+ T cells from PBMCs cultured with SARS-CoV-2 spike peptides, taken before COVID-19 vaccination. The source of this sequence is a human donor who had a prior SARS-CoV-2 infection. The chain couples TRBV15 to TRBJ2-6; possible D gene TRBD1, 6 bases. The CDR3 is CATSWGPRISGANVLTF. CDR3 nucleotides: TGTGCCACCAGTTGGGGGCCCCGAATCTCTGGGGCCAACGTCCTGACTTTC.